The 28 T cell receptor beta chains listed next were all sequenced from one sample in a study of T cell changes during pregnancy in multiple sclerosis. Repertoires were generated with immunoSEQ multiplex PCR, while TCRdb's copy carries only in-frame clones and drops some. The sample holds roughly 30,000 clones, roughly 89% seen once. Sample: CD8+ T cells from peripheral blood mononuclear cells, taken in the first trimester of pregnancy. The receptors originated from a female donor with multiple sclerosis, enrolled in a pregnancy study.

This clone was picked up one time. The J gene is TRBJ2-7, the V gene TRBV7-9; TRBD1 matches at 10 bases. This CDR3 is built from 16 residues. V dropped 5 bases and J dropped 3; count of bases not matched to a gene: 10. CDR1 is SEHNR, CDR2 FQNEAQ, per germline (reference sequence). The CDR3 region has the DNA TGTGCCAGCAGCGTAGGGGACCGGGACAGGGGCTACGAGCAGTACTTC. Translated, it gives CASSVGDRDRGYEQYF.

The V gene is TRBV30, the J gene TRBJ2-3; tentatively, D is TRBD2 (6 bases). Trimming stripped 1 base from V and 3 bases from J, with 8 bases between. This CDR3 is built from 13 residues. Germline lookup yields CDR1 GTSNPN and CDR2 SVGIG (reference sequence). The CDR3 nucleotides are TGTGCCTGGAGTGACCGGGAGACAGATACGCAGTATTTT. Encoded protein: CAWSDRETDTQYF.

V and J are TRBV29-1 and TRBJ2-7, with 10 positions matching TRBD1. The germline gives CDR1 SQVTM, CDR2 ANQGSEA. CDR3 length: 14 amino acids. The V gene end was trimmed by 3 bases and the J gene end by 3 bases; junction bases not matched to a gene: 5. CDR3 amino acids: CSVELTGGVYEQYF. In DNA, the CDR3 is TGCAGCGTTGAGCTGACAGGGGGCGTCTACGAGCAGTACTTC.

This chain uses TRBV29-1 with TRBJ1-1, with no clear D. Germline V gives CDR1 SQVTM, CDR2 ANQGSEA. The CDR3 length is 12 residues. V lost 4 bases and J 7 bases, leaving 13 bases between the germline ends. The CDR3 nucleotides read TGCAGCGTTGTGGGAGGGCCCGATGAAGCTTTCTTT. The encoded protein is CSVVGGPDEAFF.

This chain joins TRBV11-2 and TRBJ2-4, with a possible D match to TRBD2 (6 bases). Trimming stripped 5 bases from V and 7 bases from J, with 12 bases between. The CDR3 has 13 amino acids. The germline V gene encodes CDR1 SGHAT and CDR2 FQNNGV. CDR3 in amino acids: CASSETTRNIQYF. The CDR3 DNA sequence: TGTGCCAGCAGCGAAACGACTAGGAACATTCAGTACTTC. The variable domain in full, completed from reference TRBV11-2 and TRBJ2-4, reads EAGVAQSPRYKIIEKRQSVAFWCNPISGHATLYWYQQILGQGPKLLIQFQNNGVVDDSQLPKDRFSAERLKGVDSTLKIQPAKLEDSAVYLCASSETTRNIQYFGAGTRLSVL.

The chain uses TRBV7-9 and TRBJ2-7; no clear D. This CDR3 has 13 residues. The germline CDR1 and CDR2 sequences are SEHNR and FQNEAQ (reference sequence). V was trimmed by 0 bases and J by 2 bases, leaving 5 bases between them. The CDR3 region has the DNA TGTGCCAGCAGCTTAGCGGCCACCTACGAGCAGTACTTC. Translated: CASSLAATYEQYF.

There are a few counts of this clone. The chain links TRBV7-6 to TRBJ2-1; TRBD2 agrees at 7 bases. CDR1 is SGHVS and CDR2 is FNYEAQ in the germline V gene. This CDR3 contains 17 residues. Trimming took 5 bases from V and 0 from J; bases not matched to a gene: 10. Here the CDR3 reads CASSPFALASSYNEQFF. CDR3 DNA sequence: TGTGCCAGCAGCCCCTTTGCACTAGCGAGCTCCTACAATGAGCAGTTCTTC.

The J gene is TRBJ2-5, the V gene TRBV4-1; 7 bases fit TRBD1. Germline CDR1 is MGHRA and CDR2 is YSYEKL. The J segment lost 4 bases and the V segment lost 0 bases, leaving 11 bases of the junction unmatched. CDR3 length equals 17 residues. CDR3 in DNA: TGCGCCAGCAGCCAAGATCCCGCACAAGGGGACAGAGAGACCCAGTACTTC. Translating gives CASSQDPAQGDRETQYF.

This clone was recorded only once. The gene calls are TRBV7-8 and TRBJ1-2; D not resolved. The germline V gene has CDR1 SGHVS and CDR2 FQNEAQ. Deletions cut 2 bases from V and 0 bases from J, with 10 bases between. This CDR3 has 15 residues. In DNA form, the CDR3 reads TGTGCCAGCAGCTTAAAGCTACCCTCTAACTATGGCTACACCTTC. Translating gives CASSLKLPSNYGYTF.

The gene calls are TRBV7-8 and TRBJ2-7, with TRBD1 matching 12 bases. Trimming cost V 0 bases and J 2 bases; bases outside gene matches: 14. The CDR3 contains 20 residues. The germline gives CDR1 SGHVS, CDR2 FQNEAQ. The CDR3 DNA reads TGTGCCAGCAGCTTAGCCGCATGGGACAGGGGGCTCCACAGTGCCTACGAGCAGTACTTC. Its translation is CASSLAAWDRGLHSAYEQYF.

V usage is TRBV14 and J usage is TRBJ2-3, with 10 bases matching TRBD2. The CDR3 runs to 16 residues. Unmatched junction bases numbered 6, after V lost 4 bases and J lost 2 bases. CDR1 SGHDN and CDR2 FVKESK come from the germline V gene. CDR3 DNA sequence: TGTGCCAGCAGCCCCAAGCGGGAGGGCTACACAGATACGCAGTATTTT. This encodes CASSPKREGYTDTQYF.

In its sample, this clone was seen once. The chain carries TRBV6-1 and TRBJ2-1; no clear D. The CDR3 spans 17 residues. Germline V gene sequence: CDR1 MNHNS, CDR2 SASEGT. V dropped 1 base and J dropped 0 bases, with 13 bases sitting between them. The CDR3 sequence: CASSEEVATRSYNEQFF. The CDR3 DNA reads as TGTGCCAGCAGTGAAGAGGTGGCGACTCGCTCCTACAATGAGCAGTTCTTC.

The V and J genes are TRBV4-2 and TRBJ2-1; 8 bases fit TRBD2. This CDR3 has 18 residues. Germline V lookup: CDR1 LGHNA, CDR2 YNFKEQ. Unmatched junction bases numbered 12, after V lost 5 bases and J lost 0 bases. CDR3 bases: TGTGCCAGCAGCTCCGGGGGGGTCCCGATCCTCTCCTACAATGAGCAGTTCTTC. Residues: CASSSGGVPILSYNEQFF.

The V call is TRBV5-1, the J call TRBJ2-1; TRBD1 matches 10 bases. Germline trimming cut 4 bases from V and 2 bases from J; bases unmatched to any gene: 3. The CDR3 loop spans 15 amino acids. Germline V gene sequence: CDR1 SGHRS, CDR2 YFSETQ. CDR3 residues: CASSKGQGTYNEQFF. The CDR3 DNA follows: TGCGCCAGCAGCAAGGGACAGGGGACCTACAATGAGCAGTTCTTC.

V and J are TRBV11-1 and TRBJ2-7; 7 positions agree with TRBD2. Germline CDR1 reads SGHAT; CDR2 reads FQDESV (reference sequence). This CDR3 has 15 amino acids. With V trimmed by 5 bases and J by 4 bases, 11 bases remained unmatched. The CDR3 loop is CASSRPRAGEYEQYF. For the CDR3, the DNA is TGTGCCAGCAGCCGACCGCGGGCGGGAGAATACGAGCAGTACTTC.

This chain joins TRBV27 and TRBJ2-1, with 7 positions matching TRBD2. V lost 3 bases and J lost 2; bases outside the gene matches: 4. The length of the CDR3 is 15 residues. Germline V gene lookup returns CDR1 MNHEY and CDR2 SMNVEV (reference sequence). CDR3 protein: CASSLGGSPYNEQFF. The CDR3 DNA reads as TGTGCCAGCAGTTTGGGCGGGAGCCCCTACAATGAGCAGTTCTTC.

This clone was seen a few times. The rearrangement uses TRBV4-3 and TRBJ1-5; 8 nucleotides match TRBD1. Germline lookup yields CDR1 LGHNA and CDR2 YSLEER. There are 16 residues in the CDR3. V dropped 3 bases and J dropped 0; count of bases not matched to a gene: 4. The CDR3: CASSQDRVPSNQPQHF. The CDR3 region has the DNA TGCGCCAGCAGCCAGGACAGGGTACCTAGCAATCAGCCCCAGCATTTT.

The chain carries TRBV29-1 and TRBJ2-1, with TRBD2 matching 8 bases. With 7 bases clipped from V and 5 bases from J, the junction kept 10 bases outside the gene matches. CDR3 length: 14 amino acids. The germline gives CDR1 SQVTM, CDR2 ANQGSEA. CDR3 region: CSASGLVTHNEQFF. The CDR3 region has the DNA TGCAGCGCCTCGGGACTAGTCACACACAATGAGCAGTTCTTC.

This chain links TRBV5-1 with TRBJ2-1; 7 bases fit TRBD1. V lost 3 bases and J lost 5; bases outside the gene matches: 8. CDR1 SGHRS and CDR2 YFSETQ come from the germline V gene. CDR3 size: 15 residues. The CDR3 region is CASSSRQGTNNEQFF. CDR3 nucleotides: TGCGCCAGCAGCTCAAGACAGGGCACCAACAATGAGCAGTTCTTC.

This clone was counted a single time. The chain has TRBV11-2 and TRBJ2-7; TRBD2 agrees at 7 bases. This CDR3 comprises 15 residues. Germline CDR1 and CDR2: SGHAT and FQNNGV. V lost 5 bases to trimming and J lost 2 bases; unmatched junction nucleotides: 9. The CDR3 sequence is CASSETSSRPYEQYF. The CDR3 coding sequence is TGTGCCAGCAGCGAGACTAGCTCGCGACCCTACGAGCAGTACTTC.

The chain recombines TRBV7-2 with TRBJ2-3; tentatively, D is TRBD2 (6 bases). This CDR3 is built from 15 residues. The germline V gene has CDR1 SGHTA and CDR2 FQGNSA. Trimming cost V 2 bases and J 4 bases, with 13 bases left between them. The CDR3 region is CASSLWGGRADTQYF. The CDR3 nucleotides read TGTGCCAGCAGCTTATGGGGAGGTAGGGCAGATACGCAGTATTTT.

The chain links TRBV5-4 to TRBJ2-1, with a tentative D call TRBD1 (6 bases). Germline CDR1 reads SGHNT; CDR2 reads YYREEE (reference sequence). CDR3 length equals 15 residues. Trimming stripped 4 bases from V and 9 bases from J, with 20 bases between. For the CDR3, the DNA is TGTGCCAGCAGCCCAGAAGGTGGGACATCCTTTGAGCAGTTCTTC. It is translated as CASSPEGGTSFEQFF.

The gene calls are TRBV4-2 and TRBJ1-1; D gene ambiguous. CDR1 and CDR2 (germline): LGHNA, YNFKEQ. The V and J ends lost 0 bases and 1 base respectively, with 18 bases between them. The CDR3 extends over 18 amino acids. The DNA of the CDR3 is TGTGCCAGCAGCCAAGATTGGGCCAATGGGCGATCGAACACTGAAGCTTTCTTT. Protein: CASSQDWANGRSNTEAFF.

V usage is TRBV4-1 and J usage is TRBJ1-5; no clear D gene. V lost 2 bases and J 2 bases, leaving 10 bases between the germline ends. CDR3 length: 15 amino acids. Germline V lookup: CDR1 MGHRA, CDR2 YSYEKL. In nucleotides, the CDR3 is TGCGCCAGCAGCCAAAACATCAATGGCAATCAGCCCCAGCATTTT. Protein product: CASSQNINGNQPQHF.

This clone was recorded once. The chain joins TRBV6-1 to TRBJ1-3; D unclear. V lost 7 bases and J 1 base, leaving 11 bases between the germline ends. This CDR3 region has 14 residues. From germline, CDR1 is MNHNS and CDR2 SASEGT. CDR3 loop: CASIAGGSGNTIYF. The CDR3, as DNA: TGTGCCAGCATCGCGGGTGGGTCTGGAAACACCATATATTTT.

This chain connects TRBV4-3 to TRBJ1-1; D call uncertain. The germline V gene has CDR1 LGHNA and CDR2 YSLEER. The germline V and J ends were trimmed by 2 bases and 8 bases, with 12 bases remaining between them. The CDR3 is 13 amino acids. CDR3 loop: CASSQFGGSEAFF. Here the CDR3 DNA reads TGCGCCAGCAGCCAATTTGGCGGTTCCGAAGCTTTCTTT.

CDR3 in amino acids: CASSQGPGLAGSTDTQYF. The CDR3, as DNA: TGCGCCAGCAGCCAAGGGCCCGGACTAGCGGGGTCCACAGATACGCAGTATTTT. The gene calls are TRBV4-1 and TRBJ2-3; 12 nucleotides match TRBD2. J was trimmed by 2 bases and V by 1 base; bases with no gene match: 7. Germline V gives CDR1 MGHRA, CDR2 YSYEKL. This CDR3 spans 18 amino acids.

The J gene is TRBJ1-2, the V gene TRBV5-6; tentative D call: TRBD1 (6 bases). This CDR3 has 14 residues. V was trimmed by 0 bases and J by 6 bases, leaving 12 bases between them. The germline CDR1 and CDR2 sequences are SGHDT and YYEEEE. The CDR3 DNA follows: TGTGCCAGCAGCTTGGAATGGGGGCTGGATGGCTACACCTTC. It translates to CASSLEWGLDGYTF.